A selection of T cell receptor beta chains follows, all from one sample in a study of T cell changes during pregnancy in multiple sclerosis. Here immunoSEQ multiplex PCR was the method, and the copy in TCRdb shows in-frame clones only, minus some. In the table there are roughly 69,000 clones, roughly nine tenths of which are singletons. Source: peripheral blood, taken after pregnancy. All receptors derive from a female donor with multiple sclerosis, enrolled in a pregnancy study. Both conserved end residues are part of each CDR3. A D gene is named only where the DNA matches it firmly. Size tells how often a clone was seen (once, few, many) or the class of an expanded clone, and some rows leave it out.

TRBD2,TRBV4-1,-,19,TRBJ2-1,CASSQAEGTSGRALNEQFF,TGCGCCAGCAGCCAAGCAGAAGGGACTAGCGGGAGGGCCCTCAATGAGCAGTTCTTC
-,TRBV6-1,once,14,TRBJ2-2,CASFTLVGTGELFF,TGTGCCAGCTTTACCTTGGTCGGGACCGGGGAGCTGTTTTTT
-,TRBV6-5,-,12,TRBJ2-7,CASFDRPGEQYF,TGTGCCAGCTTTGACAGACCCGGCGAGCAGTACTTC
TRBD1,TRBV2,-,16,TRBJ1-2,CASSEAAGGDTYGYTF,TGTGCCAGCAGTGAAGCTGCAGGGGGCGATACCTATGGCTACACCTTC
TRBD2,TRBV9,-,16,TRBJ2-1,CASRQLGRSSYNEQFF,TGTGCCAGCAGACAACTCGGGAGGAGCTCCTACAATGAGCAGTTCTTC
-,TRBV9,-,16,TRBJ1-4,CASSVAGGTTNEKLFF,TGTGCCAGCAGCGTAGCGGGGGGAACAACTAATGAAAAACTGTTTTTT
-,TRBV4-3,-,15,TRBJ2-1,CASSQENSRYNEQFF,TGCGCCAGCAGCCAAGAAAATTCCAGGTACAATGAGCAGTTCTTC
TRBD1,TRBV28,-,17,TRBJ2-1,CATAQGALEFLGNEQFF,TGTGCCACCGCGCAGGGGGCTTTGGAGTTTCTAGGCAATGAGCAGTTCTTC
TRBD2,TRBV27,-,15,TRBJ2-1,CASSAGTSGKNEQFF,TGTGCCAGCAGTGCAGGGACTAGCGGGAAGAATGAGCAGTTCTTC
-,TRBV7-3,-,12,TRBJ2-2,CASSPLGGELFF,TGTGCCAGCAGCCCCCTCGGCGGGGAGCTGTTTTTT
TRBD2,TRBV18,-,16,TRBJ2-3,CASSRGTSGSTDTQYF,TGTGCCAGCTCCCGAGGGACTAGCGGGAGTACAGATACGCAGTATTTT
TRBD2,TRBV27,-,12,TRBJ2-1,CASGGGSNEQFF,TGTGCCAGCGGCGGGGGGAGCAATGAGCAGTTCTTC
-,TRBV27,once,15,TRBJ1-1,CASSLSGGGNTEAFF,TGTGCCAGCAGTCTCAGCGGGGGCGGGAACACTGAAGCTTTCTTT
-,TRBV9,-,14,TRBJ2-2,CASSGTVDTGELFF,TGTGCCAGCAGCGGGACTGTCGACACCGGGGAGCTGTTTTTT
TRBD2,TRBV2,-,16,TRBJ2-1,CASSEARLAGLNEQFF,TGTGCCAGCAGTGAAGCTCGACTAGCGGGTCTCAATGAGCAGTTCTTC
TRBD1,TRBV7-9,once,15,TRBJ2-7,CASSPRPQGAYEQYF,TGTGCCAGCAGCCCCCGACCACAGGGGGCATACGAGCAGTACTTC
TRBD1,TRBV28,-,15,TRBJ1-4,CASSYRDRVLGKLFF,TGTGCCAGCAGTTATAGGGACAGGGTCCTTGGAAAACTGTTTTTT
-,TRBV2,-,14,TRBJ1-4,CASTWSRTNEKLFF,TGTGCCAGCACTTGGTCGCGTACTAATGAAAAACTGTTTTTT
TRBD1,TRBV5-1,-,16,TRBJ2-3,CASSFYKGQGGDTQYF,TGCGCCAGCAGCTTCTACAAGGGACAGGGGGGAGATACGCAGTATTTT
TRBD2,TRBV6-1,-,13,TRBJ2-7,CASSEGLALEQYF,TGTGCCAGCAGTGAAGGACTAGCTCTCGAGCAGTACTTC
-,TRBV6-5,-,14,TRBJ2-7,CASSYSGGHLEQYF,TGTGCCAGCAGTTACTCCGGGGGGCACCTCGAGCAGTACTTC
-,TRBV19,once,14,TRBJ2-4,CASSIGDSKNIQYF,TGTGCCAGTAGTATTGGGGACTCCAAAAACATTCAGTACTTC
-,TRBV6-4,-,15,TRBJ2-1,CASSEDGGGYNEQFF,TGTGCCAGCAGTGAGGATGGGGGAGGATACAATGAGCAGTTCTTC
TRBD1,TRBV7-3,once,14,TRBJ2-2,CASRVDRETGELFF,TGTGCCAGCAGAGTCGACAGGGAGACCGGGGAGCTGTTTTTT
-,TRBV12-5,-,11,TRBJ1-2,CASGRGYGYTF,TGTGCTAGTGGGCGAGGTTATGGCTACACCTTC
TRBD2,TRBV4-1,-,17,TRBJ2-2,CASSQERGLAVTGELFF,TGCGCCAGCAGCCAAGAAAGGGGCCTAGCGGTCACCGGGGAGCTGTTTTTT
TRBD2,TRBV11-2,-,14,TRBJ2-1,CASRRTSGTDEQFF,TGTGCCAGCAGACGGACTAGCGGTACGGATGAGCAGTTCTTC
-,TRBV6-1,-,12,TRBJ1-5,CASKRVDQPQHF,TGTGCCAGCAAGAGGGTAGATCAGCCCCAGCATTTT
-,TRBV4-3,-,15,TRBJ2-5,CASSQDFSVQETQYF,TGCGCCAGCAGCCAAGATTTTTCAGTACAAGAGACCCAGTACTTC
-,TRBV5-1,-,14,TRBJ1-2,CASSGEGGVDGYTF,TGCGCCAGCAGCGGAGAAGGGGGGGTGGATGGCTACACCTTC
TRBD1,TRBV7-2,-,16,TRBJ2-5,CASRRAWDRPQETQYF,TGTGCCAGCCGAAGAGCCTGGGACAGGCCCCAAGAGACCCAGTACTTC
TRBD2,TRBV7-6,-,16,TRBJ2-5,CASSLPLAGGGETQYF,TGTGCCAGCAGCCTCCCTCTGGCGGGAGGAGGGGAGACCCAGTACTTC
TRBD1,TRBV10-3,-,13,TRBJ1-1,CAIRQGGNTEAFF,TGTGCCATCAGACAGGGGGGTAACACTGAAGCTTTCTTT
-,TRBV5-1,-,15,TRBJ1-1,CASSPLPGKNTEAFF,TGCGCCAGCAGCCCTCTCCCGGGGAAGAACACTGAAGCTTTCTTT
-,TRBV21-1,-,14,TRBJ2-7,CASSKGGQNYEQYF,TGTGCCAGCAGCAAAGGTGGGCAAAACTACGAGCAGTACTTC
-,TRBV4-3,once,15,TRBJ2-6,CASSQQLGRANVLTF,TGCGCCAGCAGCCAACAACTCGGGAGGGCCAACGTCCTGACTTTC
TRBD1,TRBV6-4,-,16,TRBJ2-3,CASSDETGSSAHTQYF,TGTGCCAGCAGTGACGAGACAGGGTCTTCAGCCCATACGCAGTATTTT
-,TRBV5-6,-,14,TRBJ1-2,CASSFQAPNYGYTF,TGTGCCAGCAGCTTCCAGGCTCCTAACTATGGCTACACCTTC
-,TRBV7-9,-,14,TRBJ1-4,CASSFKGVPEKLFF,TGTGCCAGCAGCTTTAAAGGGGTGCCTGAAAAACTGTTTTTT
TRBD2,TRBV19,once,15,TRBJ2-7,CASSIGLAGSYEQYF,TGTGCCAGTAGTATAGGACTAGCGGGATCCTACGAGCAGTACTTC
TRBD1,TRBV5-1,-,14,TRBJ2-7,CASSPDRGKHEQYF,TGCGCCAGCAGCCCGGACAGGGGAAAACACGAGCAGTACTTC
-,TRBV2,-,14,TRBJ1-1,CASRAAPENTEAFF,TGTGCCAGCAGAGCCGCCCCCGAGAACACTGAAGCTTTCTTT
-,TRBV2,-,12,TRBJ1-1,CASRIENTEAFF,TGTGCCAGCAGGATAGAGAACACTGAAGCTTTCTTT
TRBD2,TRBV7-3,-,15,TRBJ2-6,CASSLGLAGASVLTF,TGTGCCAGCAGCTTAGGACTAGCGGGCGCCAGCGTCCTGACTTTC
-,TRBV25-1,-,15,TRBJ2-3,CASSAPGTFQNTQYF,TGTGCCAGCAGTGCCCCCGGGACTTTTCAAAATACGCAGTATTTT
TRBD1,TRBV2,once,13,TRBJ1-2,CASRSQGNYGYTF,TGTGCCAGCAGGTCACAGGGGAACTATGGCTACACCTTC
TRBD2,TRBV4-2,-,16,TRBJ2-3,CASSQTTSASTDTQYF,TGTGCCAGCAGCCAAACGACTAGCGCGAGCACAGATACGCAGTATTTT
-,TRBV19,-,14,TRBJ1-2,CASNPSGPNYGYTF,TGTGCCAGTAACCCGTCAGGGCCCAACTATGGCTACACCTTC
-,TRBV10-3,-,15,TRBJ1-3,CAISESGSSGNTIYF,TGTGCCATCAGTGAGTCGGGGAGCTCTGGAAACACCATATATTTT
-,TRBV7-2,-,13,TRBJ2-7,CASSFRGNYEQYF,TGTGCCAGCAGCTTTAGGGGTAATTACGAGCAGTACTTC
TRBD1,TRBV27,-,17,TRBJ1-2,CASSLLGTGGAVNGYTF,TGTGCCAGCAGTTTATTAGGGACAGGGGGCGCCGTGAATGGCTACACCTTC
-,TRBV6-5,-,12,TRBJ1-2,CASSSQGFGYTF,TGTGCCAGCAGCTCCCAGGGGTTTGGCTACACCTTC
-,TRBV6-6,-,13,TRBJ2-3,CASERTYTDTQYF,TGTGCCAGCGAAAGGACTTACACAGATACGCAGTATTTT
TRBD1,TRBV30,-,19,TRBJ2-1,CAWSDLPGTGGVGYNEQFF,TGTGCCTGGAGCGACCTCCCGGGGACAGGGGGTGTGGGGTACAATGAGCAGTTCTTC